This TCR beta chain was identified during a study of blood T cells in healthy people across ages. Germline loops: CDR1 SGHVS, CDR2 FNYEAQ. V lost 5 bases, J lost 0 bases, and 4 bases lay in between. The CDR3 loop spans 13 amino acids. It was with a sample-barcoded 5' primer and a J-beta primer mix that a second PCR of roughly 6 to 12 cycles was run. The template-switch adaptor was a 5' adaptor with 12 random nucleotides. It tagged each cDNA molecule. MiXCR was run by TCRdb on the 5' RACE reads, yielding one entry per CDR3 protein. The sample contains about 930,000 distinct CDR3 sequences, 25% to 30% of which appear only once. There are many counts of this clonotype. These data were also filed under a second study, of T cells of mothers and their children. From that study: Input to cDNA synthesis comprised all extracted RNA, at a ratio of about 1.4 ug per 15 ul.

The chain joins TRBV7-6 to TRBJ2-2; D not resolved. The material sequenced was blood. The TCR comes from a woman aged 40 to 49 in good health. The CDR3 spells CASSGPNTGELFF. In nucleotides, the CDR3 is TGTGCCAGCAGCGGACCGAACACCGGGGAGCTGTTTTTT.